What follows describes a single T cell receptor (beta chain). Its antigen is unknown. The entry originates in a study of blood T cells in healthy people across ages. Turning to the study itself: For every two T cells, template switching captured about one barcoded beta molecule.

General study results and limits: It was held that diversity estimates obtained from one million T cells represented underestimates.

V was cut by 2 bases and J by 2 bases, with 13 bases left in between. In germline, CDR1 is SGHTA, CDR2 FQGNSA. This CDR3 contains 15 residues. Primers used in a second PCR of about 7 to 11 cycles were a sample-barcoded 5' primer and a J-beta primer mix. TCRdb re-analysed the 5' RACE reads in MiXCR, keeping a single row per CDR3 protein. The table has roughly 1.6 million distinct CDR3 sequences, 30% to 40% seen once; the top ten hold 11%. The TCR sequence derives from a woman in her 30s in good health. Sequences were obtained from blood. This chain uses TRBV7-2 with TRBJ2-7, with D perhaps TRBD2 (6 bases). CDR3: CASSLSAGYTYEQYF. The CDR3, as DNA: TGTGCCAGCAGCTTATCGGCGGGATATACCTACGAGCAGTACTTC.